Sequencing of this TCR beta chain was carried out in a study of T-cell memory formation after mild COVID-19. Study information: Among the donors, TCR clusters were largely specific to each donor.

Germline assignment: CDR1 SGHRS and CDR2 YFSETQ. The CDR3 runs to 13 residues. Trimming cost V 4 bases and J 4 bases, with 11 bases left between them. Via MiXCR, TCRdb re-called the 5' RACE reads, giving one row per CDR3 protein. Here the sample spans 150,000 to 200,000 distinct CDR3 sequences, under 15% being singletons. Source material: PBMCs or a T cell subset sorted from them (not recorded which). The chain combines TRBV5-1 with TRBJ1-1; D call uncertain. The sequence came from a man aged 18 to 35 who had mild COVID-19 (a few samples of this study predate the infection). Cell type and time point are not known. The CDR3 nucleotides are TGCGCCAGCAGCGCTGCGAGGAGCACTGAAGCTTTCTTT. The encoded protein is CASSAARSTEAFF. The whole variable domain, filled in from reference TRBV5-1 and TRBJ1-1, reads KAGVTQTPRYLIKTRGQQVTLSCSPISGHRSVSWYQQTPGQGLQFLFEYFSETQRNKGNFPGRFSGRQFSNSRSEMNVSTLELGDSALYLCASSAARSTEAFFGQGTRLTVV.